Following are 25 T cell receptor beta chains from one sample sequenced in a study of regulatory T cells in long-lasting Graves disease. Construction of the TCR beta libraries employed iRepertoire HTBI primers in conjunction with Arm-PCR of CDR3 regions. Each CDR3 protein gets one entry after TCRdb re-called the multiplex PCR reads with MiXCR. The table has more than 450,000 distinct CDR3 sequences, around 12% seen once. This sample's time point: newly diagnosed GD, antithyroid drugs for less than 3 months. From PBMCs, RNA was extracted and then used to make the TCR library. A further study also used this sample, focusing on T cells in Graves' hyperthyroidism and ophthalmopathy.

Sample: peripheral blood mononuclear cells (PBMCs), taken at new diagnosis, from a patient treated with antithyroid drugs. These receptors came from a young woman with Graves disease.

There are many counts of this clonotype. Compared with germline, one end of the junction differs, possibly owing to a read error. The J gene is TRBJ1-5, the V gene TRBV19; a possible D gene is TRBD1 (6 bases). The CDR3 spans 14 residues. CDR1 is LNHDA and CDR2 is SQIVND in the germline V gene (reference sequence). The CDR3: CASSITGGKQPQHF. Here the CDR3 DNA reads TGTGCCAGTAGTATCACGGGGGGCAAGCAGCCCCAGCATTTT.

This clonotype was recorded at least ten times. The chain is built from TRBV28 and TRBJ2-1; D unclear. The length of the CDR3 is 12 residues. With 3 bases removed from V and 3 bases from J, the gap between germline ends came to 3 bases. Germline loops: CDR1 MDHEN, CDR2 SYDVKM. The chain's CDR3 is CASSLHYNEQFF. For the CDR3, the DNA is TGTGCCAGCAGTTTGCACTACAATGAGCAGTTCTTC.

The sample holds many counts of this clonotype. This chain links TRBV27 with TRBJ1-5; D is unresolved. V shed 6 bases and J shed 4 bases, with 10 bases lying between them. Germline lookup yields CDR1 MNHEY and CDR2 SMNVEV (reference sequence). The CDR3 runs to 13 residues. This CDR3 reads CASSLGRNQPQHF. In DNA, the CDR3 is TGTGCCAGCAGCTTAGGCAGAAATCAGCCCCAGCATTTT.

The gene calls are TRBV28 and TRBJ2-3; 9 nucleotides align to TRBD2. CDR1 is MDHEN and CDR2 is SYDVKM in the germline V gene. The CDR3 extends over 16 amino acids. The junction had 7 bases not matched to a gene; V was cut back by 0 bases and J by 6 bases. The CDR3 protein is CASSLWRGREGDTQYF. The CDR3 DNA is TGTGCCAGCAGTTTATGGAGGGGGCGGGAGGGGGATACGCAGTATTTT.

A remark on this clonotype: A much larger clone is a single base away; this may be a read error. The V and J genes are TRBV3-1 and TRBJ2-3, with 10 bases that match TRBD2. The closer fit of TRBJ2-5 to the DNA end suggests the J call may be wrong. From germline, CDR1 is LGHDT and CDR2 YNNKEL (reference sequence). The CDR3 sequence is 16 residues long. The CDR3 sequence: CASAGGASGSSKTQYF. The CDR3, as DNA: TGTGCCAGCGCCGGAGGGGCTAGCGGGAGTTCCAAGACCCAGTACTTC.

This clonotype is a singleton in its sample. It may be a read error: a sequence one base away is much more abundant. The chain is built from TRBV27 and TRBJ2-2, with TRBD2 as a possible D gene (6 bases). From germline, CDR1 is MNHEY and CDR2 SMNVEV (reference sequence). This CDR3 region has 15 residues. V lost 8 bases and J 5 bases, leaving 18 bases between the germline ends. The CDR3 protein is CASGSGGRPTGELFF. The CDR3 coding sequence is TGTGCCAGCGGTTCTGGGGGGAGGCCGACCGGGGAGCTGTTTTTT.

This clonotype was seen at least ten times. The genes are TRBV5-1 and TRBJ2-7, with D maybe TRBD1 (6 bases). CDR1 and CDR2 from the germline V gene are SGHRS and YFSETQ. Trimming removed 2 bases from V and 6 bases from J, with 15 bases in between. The CDR3 consists of 14 residues. This chain's CDR3 is CASSLHYRDGEQYF. The CDR3 nucleotides are TGCGCCAGCAGCTTACATTACAGGGACGGCGAGCAGTACTTC.

The table lists this clonotype with many counts. The V gene is TRBV15, the J gene TRBJ2-2, with unresolved D. The CDR3 is 15 residues long. Germline loops: CDR1 LNHNV, CDR2 YYDKDF (reference sequence). V was cut by 0 bases and J by 4 bases, with 9 bases left in between. The CDR3 DNA follows: TGTGCCACCAGCAGAGATTGGCTAATCACCGGGGAGCTGTTTTTT. Translated: CATSRDWLITGELFF.

This clonotype appeared many times. This rearrangement joins TRBV2 to TRBJ2-5; 9 positions match TRBD1. This CDR3 spans 17 amino acids. V trimming: 1 base; J trimming: 0 bases; junction bases outside the gene matches: 6. Looked up from germline, CDR1 is SNHLY and CDR2 is FYNNEI. Here the CDR3 DNA reads TGTGCCAGCAGTGAAGGGACAGGGGTAAAGTACCAAGAGACCCAGTACTTC. It is translated as CASSEGTGVKYQETQYF.

This clonotype was seen a few times. The genes are TRBV24-1 and TRBJ2-7; 13 positions agree with TRBD2. Trimming at V came to 3 bases and at J to 0 bases, leaving 7 bases not matched to a gene. The CDR3 contains 18 residues. CDR1 is KGHDR and CDR2 is SFDVKD in the germline V gene. Written as DNA, the CDR3 is TGTGCCACCAGTGATCCCGGACTAGCGGGAGCAACCTCCTACGAGCAGTACTTC. Translating it yields CATSDPGLAGATSYEQYF.

The gene calls are TRBV19 and TRBJ1-5; D is uncertain. The germline gives CDR1 LNHDA, CDR2 SQIVND (reference sequence). The CDR3 contains 16 residues. V was shortened by 3 bases and J by 3 bases, with 15 bases between the two germline ends. Here the CDR3 reads CASSIGELIANQPQHF. The CDR3 DNA reads as TGTGCCAGTAGTATTGGGGAGCTGATCGCCAATCAGCCCCAGCATTTT.

At least ten counts were recorded for this clonotype. V is TRBV5-1 and J is TRBJ2-3; D is perhaps TRBD2 (5 bases). The CDR3 is 15 residues long. Germline V gene lookup returns CDR1 SGHRS and CDR2 YFSETQ. Trimming shortened V by 0 bases and J by 1 base, and 9 bases separated the two germline ends. CDR3 protein: CASSLDGGGTDTQYF. In DNA form, the CDR3 reads TGCGCCAGCAGCTTGGACGGAGGCGGCACAGATACGCAGTATTTT. Full variable domain (missing parts from reference TRBV5-1 and TRBJ2-3): KAGVTQTPRYLIKTRGQQVTLSCSPISGHRSVSWYQQTPGQGLQFLFEYFSETQRNKGNFPGRFSGRQFSNSRSEMNVSTLELGDSALYLCASSLDGGGTDTQYFGPGTRLTVL.

This clonotype was detected a few times. This chain joins TRBV4-3 and TRBJ1-2; D not certain. The CDR3 extends over 15 amino acids. Germline V gene lookup returns CDR1 LGHNA and CDR2 YSLEER. V gave up 1 base and J gave up 7 bases, with 16 bases separating them. In nucleotides, the CDR3 is TGCGCCAGCAGCCAAGTTTGGAAGGGCTCGAGTGGCTACACCTTC. Protein: CASSQVWKGSSGYTF.

The J gene is TRBJ1-6, the V gene TRBV5-1, with D possibly being TRBD1 (5 bases). V was shortened by 0 bases and J by 8 bases, with 12 bases between the two germline ends. CDR3 size: 15 residues. Germline loops: CDR1 SGHRS, CDR2 YFSETQ. The CDR3 bases are TGCGCCAGCAGCTTGGGAACTGGGACGTATTCACCCCTCCACTTT. Translated, it gives CASSLGTGTYSPLHF.

The CDR3 DNA follows: TGCGCCAGCAGCCAAGTCCGGGCACGGGAGCTGTTTTTT. Protein product: CASSQVRARELFF. The chain employs TRBV4-1 and TRBJ2-2; the D is unclear. Germline V gene lookup returns CDR1 MGHRA and CDR2 YSYEKL. There are 13 residues in the CDR3. Deletions cut 1 base from V and 9 bases from J, with 9 bases between.

This clonotype was counted between two and nine times. CDR3 amino acids: CASSLGGGQNYGYTF. CDR3 DNA sequence: TGTGCCAGCAGCTTAGGGGGGGGACAGAACTATGGCTACACCTTC. The V call is TRBV7-2, the J call TRBJ1-2, with 7 bases lining up with TRBD1. Germline loops: CDR1 SGHTA, CDR2 FQGNSA. CDR3 length equals 15 residues. The J segment lost 2 bases and the V segment lost 1 base, leaving 4 bases of the junction unmatched.

The table lists this clonotype with many counts. The rearrangement uses TRBV28 and TRBJ2-2, with D possibly matching TRBD2 (5 bases). The CDR3 extends over 15 amino acids. The V end lost 2 bases, the J end lost 1 base, and 8 bases lay between the germline ends. CDR1 MDHEN and CDR2 SYDVKM come from the germline V gene. DNA for the CDR3: TGTGCCAGCAGTTTAGGCGGGCTGAACACCGGGGAGCTGTTTTTT. This codes for CASSLGGLNTGELFF.

This clonotype was found many times. The chain recombines TRBV20-1 with TRBJ2-3; D is unresolved. Trimming left V 1 base short and J 2 bases short, with 10 bases between. CDR1 DFQATT and CDR2 SNEGSKA come from the germline V gene (reference sequence). The CDR3 covers 14 residues. The CDR3 region is CSARVQVPTDTQYF. CDR3 nucleotide sequence: TGCAGTGCTAGAGTCCAGGTTCCCACAGATACGCAGTATTTT.

This clonotype appeared a few times. The rearrangement uses TRBV5-1 and TRBJ2-7; 7 nucleotides align to TRBD1. Germline CDR1 reads SGHRS; CDR2 reads YFSETQ. The CDR3 totals 13 residues. V trimming: 4 bases; J trimming: 6 bases; junction bases outside the gene matches: 7. In DNA form, the CDR3 reads TGCGCCAGCAGCCCTGGACAGGCGGCCGAGCAGTACTTC. Encoded protein: CASSPGQAAEQYF.

This clonotype was recorded many times. The CDR3 loop reads CASSDSGTSDTQYF. DNA of the CDR3: TGTGCCAGCAGTGACTCGGGTACTAGCGATACGCAGTATTTT. The rearrangement uses TRBV2 and TRBJ2-3; D perhaps matches TRBD2 (6 bases). With 3 bases removed from V and 6 bases from J, the gap between germline ends came to 13 bases. The CDR3 is 14 residues long. Germline-derived CDR1 and CDR2 are SNHLY and FYNNEI.

This clonotype was found a few times. The chain combines TRBV20-1 with TRBJ1-2; D unclear. V dropped 1 base and J dropped 4 bases, with 10 bases sitting between them. The germline V gene has CDR1 DFQATT and CDR2 SNEGSKA (reference sequence). The CDR3 contains 13 residues. CDR3 DNA sequence: TGCAGTGCTAGAGTGGGCAGCACCTATGGCTACACCTTC. Translated, it gives CSARVGSTYGYTF.

The sample holds many counts of this clonotype. V usage is TRBV28 and J usage is TRBJ2-7; 7 bases are shared with TRBD1. This CDR3 comprises 13 residues. After removal of 2 bases from V and 7 bases from J, the junction contained 5 bases not matched to a gene. The germline CDR1 and CDR2 sequences are MDHEN and SYDVKM. The CDR3: CASSLADRREQYF. The CDR3 DNA sequence: TGTGCCAGCAGTTTAGCGGACAGGAGGGAGCAGTACTTC.

On this clonotype itself: This may be a read error, as it is one base from a much larger clone. V is TRBV7-2 and J is TRBJ2-2, with TRBD1 matching 9 bases. From germline, CDR1 is SGHTA and CDR2 FQGNSA. There are 16 residues in the CDR3. The CDR3 region has the DNA TGTGCCAACAGCTTAGGGAGGACAGGGGCAGCCGGGGAGCTGTTTTTT. Translating gives CANSLGRTGAAGELFF. Drawing the rest from reference TRBV7-2 and TRBJ2-2, the complete variable domain is GAGVSQSPSNKVTEKGKDVELRCDPISGHTALYWYRQSLGQGLEFLIYFQGNSAPDKSGLPSDRFSAERTGGSVSTLTIQRTQQEDSAVYLCANSLGRTGAAGELFFGEGSRLTVL.

This clonotype has just a few counts. A much bigger clone sits one base away, suggesting this may be a read error. V and J are TRBV2 and TRBJ1-4; unclear D gene. Germline V gene lookup returns CDR1 SNHLY and CDR2 FYNNEI. The CDR3 extends over 14 amino acids. Here the CDR3 DNA reads TGTGCCAACAGTGTTGCGGGGTCGCTTGAAAAACTGTTTTTT. This encodes CANSVAGSLEKLFF.

This clonotype was counted between two and nine times. This chain joins TRBV5-1 and TRBJ2-1; 12 nucleotides line up with TRBD1. CDR1 is SGHRS, CDR2 YFSETQ, per germline. This CDR3 comprises 14 residues. The trim removed 4 bases at V and 10 bases at J, leaving 6 bases unmatched. CDR3 coding DNA: TGCGCCAGCAGCATCGGGACAGGGGGCGGAGAGCAGTTCTTC. This gives the protein CASSIGTGGGEQFF. Complete variable domain (other parts from reference TRBV5-1 and TRBJ2-1): KAGVTQTPRYLIKTRGQQVTLSCSPISGHRSVSWYQQTPGQGLQFLFEYFSETQRNKGNFPGRFSGRQFSNSRSEMNVSTLELGDSALYLCASSIGTGGGEQFFGPGTRLTVL.